The 19 T cell receptor beta chains presented below share a single source sample, sequenced in a study of cytomegalovirus exposure and HLA in healthy donors (TCRdb year 2017). Preparation of the library involved the immunoSEQ multiplex PCR assay. The immuneACCESS repertoire file appears here via TCRdb, limited to in-frame rearrangements. These files lack a portion of the clones; in checked studies, under half of the deficit traces to unresolved V genes, and the cause of the others is not known. This sample comprises 200,000 to 250,000 clones, around four fifths of them detected only once. The ten largest clones represent less than 7% of the sample. The sequenced material came from PBMCs. These receptors all come from a woman younger than 30 in good health and CMV-seronegative.

V gene TRBV2 combines with J gene TRBJ1-5; D unresolved. The CDR3 loop spans 12 amino acids. Germline values: CDR1 SNHLY, CDR2 FYNNEI. Trimming shortened V by 7 bases and J by 11 bases, and 15 bases separated the two germline ends. The CDR3 region has the DNA TGTGCCAGCAAGGAGGGCCCCGGGGCCCAGCATTTT. Amino acid sequence: CASKEGPGAQHF.

The rearrangement uses TRBV6-1 and TRBJ2-5, with D perhaps matching TRBD2 (5 bases). Germline lookup yields CDR1 MNHNS and CDR2 SASEGT. V lost 4 bases, J lost 5 bases, and 11 bases lay in between. The CDR3 covers 13 residues. For the CDR3, the DNA is TGTGCCAGCAGTGCCGGGATAGGGGAGACCCAGTACTTC. This translates into CASSAGIGETQYF.

The rearrangement uses TRBV18 and TRBJ1-1; D is undetermined. Germline V CDR1 and CDR2: KGHSH, LQKENI. The V end was cut by 1 base, the J end by 1 base, with 7 bases between. The CDR3 covers 14 residues. The CDR3 region has the DNA TGTGCCAGCTCACCACAGGGATGGAACACTGAAGCTTTCTTT. This sequence encodes CASSPQGWNTEAFF.

This clone was recorded once. In nucleotides, the CDR3 is TGTGCCAGTAGTATAGGCCTAACCTACGAGCAGTACTTC. Protein sequence: CASSIGLTYEQYF. The gene calls are TRBV19 and TRBJ2-7; D uncertain. CDR1 LNHDA and CDR2 SQIVND come from the germline V gene (reference sequence). Trimming took 1 base from V and 2 from J, leaving 6 bases between them. The CDR3 consists of 13 residues.

The V gene is TRBV30, the J gene TRBJ2-7; weak D call: TRBD1 (5 bases). The CDR3 has 13 amino acids. Germline assignment: CDR1 GTSNPN and CDR2 SVGIG (reference sequence). V gave up 4 bases and J gave up 2 bases, with 12 bases separating them. CDR3 amino acids: CAWNTGSTYEQYF. CDR3 DNA sequence: TGTGCCTGGAATACAGGATCGACCTACGAGCAGTACTTC. Combining the CDR3 with reference TRBV30 and TRBJ2-7 gives the whole variable domain SQTIHQWPATLVQPVGSPLSLECTVEGTSNPNLYWYRQAAGRGLQLLFYSVGIGQISSEVPQNLSASRPQDRQFILSSKKLLLSDSGFYLCAWNTGSTYEQYFGPGTRLTVT.

This clone was counted once. CDR3 protein: CASSQPGGLGYGYTF. The DNA for the CDR3 is TGTGCCAGCAGCCAGCCTGGGGGTCTTGGCTATGGCTACACCTTC. This chain joins TRBV4-2 and TRBJ1-2, with a possible D match to TRBD1 (5 bases). This CDR3 is 15 amino acids long. Trimming cost V 3 bases and J 4 bases, with 15 bases left between them. Germline V CDR1 and CDR2: LGHNA, YNFKEQ.

The V call is TRBV5-1, the J call TRBJ1-3; 8 bases are a match to TRBD1. The germline V gene encodes CDR1 SGHRS and CDR2 YFSETQ. This CDR3 contains 16 residues. V shed 5 bases and J 1 base; nucleotides not matched to a gene: 8. The CDR3 nucleotides are TGCGCCAGCAGTTGGGACAGGTTAAATTCTGGAAACACCATATATTTT. Translating gives CASSWDRLNSGNTIYF.

This clone was counted only a few times. CDR3 residues: CASRSTGVGTEAFF. CDR3 in DNA: TGTGCCAGCAGATCAACCGGGGTGGGAACTGAAGCTTTCTTT. The chain uses TRBV6-5 and TRBJ1-1; D not certain. Trimming took off 6 bases at V and 5 bases at J, with 16 bases between the two ends. CDR1 and CDR2 (germline): MNHEY, SVGAGI. This CDR3 region has 14 residues.

The V gene is TRBV19, the J gene TRBJ1-6; TRBD1 might be the D (5 bases). The ends were cut back, 3 bases at V and 8 bases at J, with 14 bases in the middle. The germline gives CDR1 LNHDA, CDR2 SQIVND (reference sequence). This CDR3 comprises 15 residues. The CDR3 protein is CASSIGGAGHSPLHF. For the CDR3, the DNA is TGTGCCAGTAGTATCGGTGGTGCAGGGCATTCACCCCTCCACTTT.

In this sample, this clone turned up a few times. The gene calls are TRBV5-6 and TRBJ1-2; D ambiguous. Trimming removed 3 bases at V and 8 bases at J, with 8 bases between. CDR3 length equals 11 residues. The germline gives CDR1 SGHDT, CDR2 YYEEEE. As DNA, the CDR3 is TGTGCCAGCAGCTCCACGTGGGGCTACACCTTC. Translating it yields CASSSTWGYTF.

The gene calls are TRBV18 and TRBJ2-7; 11 nucleotides align to TRBD1. CDR3 length: 13 residues. The V gene end was trimmed by 6 bases and the J gene end by 5 bases; junction bases not matched to a gene: 3. Germline V gene sequence: CDR1 KGHSH, CDR2 LQKENI. Here the CDR3 reads CASSRDRGDEQYF. CDR3 DNA: TGTGCCAGCTCTCGGGACAGGGGGGACGAGCAGTACTTC.

This rearrangement joins TRBV10-3 to TRBJ2-2; the match to TRBD2 covers 7 bases. CDR1 is ENHRY, CDR2 SYGVKD, per germline. Trimming took 10 bases from V and 5 from J; bases not matched to a gene: 7. CDR3 size: 13 residues. The DNA of the CDR3 is TGTGCCAACCGCGGGGGTACGACCGGGGAGCTGTTTTTT. Protein product: CANRGGTTGELFF.

V and J are TRBV6-1 and TRBJ2-1, with 8 bases aligning to TRBD1. This CDR3 comprises 16 residues. The germline CDR1 and CDR2 sequences are MNHNS and SASEGT. Germline trimming cut 4 bases from V and 2 bases from J; bases unmatched to any gene: 7. CDR3 loop: CASSVDGTGTYNEQFF. The CDR3 DNA follows: TGTGCCAGCAGTGTCGACGGGACAGGTACCTACAATGAGCAGTTCTTC.

The chain recombines TRBV2 with TRBJ2-7, with D maybe TRBD1 (5 bases). Per germline, CDR1 SNHLY and CDR2 FYNNEI. The CDR3 totals 12 residues. Trimming left V 5 bases short and J 3 bases short, with 8 bases between. The CDR3: CASSPTDYEQYF. The CDR3 nucleotides read TGTGCCAGCAGTCCGACAGACTACGAGCAGTACTTC.

The chain recombines TRBV27 with TRBJ1-6; D is perhaps TRBD1 (5 bases). CDR1 is MNHEY and CDR2 is SMNVEV in the germline V gene (reference sequence). CDR3 length: 12 amino acids. V was trimmed by 5 bases and J by 15 bases, leaving 14 bases between them. CDR3 in amino acids: CASSHGTALLHF. CDR3 in DNA: TGTGCCAGCAGTCACGGGACCGCACTCCTCCACTTT.

The chain is built from TRBV7-3 and TRBJ2-7; a possible D gene is TRBD1 (6 bases). There are 15 residues in the CDR3. V lost 5 bases, J lost 1 base, and 15 bases lay in between. The germline V gene has CDR1 SGHTA and CDR2 FQGTGA. In DNA, the CDR3 is TGTGCCAGCAGCCCGACAGGAGGAGCTTCCTACGAGCAGTACTTC. Translated: CASSPTGGASYEQYF.

The count of this clone is one. V and J are TRBV29-1 and TRBJ2-1; 10 bases are shared with TRBD1. Looked up from germline, CDR1 is SQVTM and CDR2 is ANQGSEA. J lost 6 bases, V lost 6 bases, and 5 bases had no gene match. The CDR3 runs to 13 residues. The CDR3 loop is CSVRQGASNEQFF. Here the CDR3 DNA reads TGCAGCGTACGACAGGGGGCATCCAATGAGCAGTTCTTC.

The rearrangement joins TRBV5-1 to TRBJ2-7, with D unclear. Looked up from germline, CDR1 is SGHRS and CDR2 is YFSETQ. CDR3 length: 13 amino acids. Trimming pared 1 base from V and 2 bases from J, leaving 7 bases between. CDR3 nucleotides: TGCGCCAGCAGCTTGTCCGGCCCCTACGAGCAGTACTTC. It is translated as CASSLSGPYEQYF.

The chain has TRBV19 and TRBJ1-5, with 7 bases lining up with TRBD1. Losses at the gene ends were 3 bases for V and 7 bases for J; bases not matched to a gene: 6. Germline V gene data show CDR1 as LNHDA and CDR2 as SQIVND (reference sequence). The CDR3 has 14 residues. CDR3 sequence: CASSMDRPGQPQHF. CDR3 DNA: TGTGCCAGTAGTATGGACAGGCCCGGGCAGCCCCAGCATTTT.